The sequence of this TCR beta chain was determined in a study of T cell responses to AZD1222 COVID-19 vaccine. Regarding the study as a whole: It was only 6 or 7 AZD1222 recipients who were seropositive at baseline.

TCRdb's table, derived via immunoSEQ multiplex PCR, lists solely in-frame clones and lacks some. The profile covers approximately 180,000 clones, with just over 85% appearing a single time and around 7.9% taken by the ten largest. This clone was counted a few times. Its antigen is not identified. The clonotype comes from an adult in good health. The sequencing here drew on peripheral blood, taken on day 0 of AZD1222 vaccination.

The CDR3 DNA sequence: TGTGCCATCAGTGAGGCCTACAATGAGCAGTTCTTC. Translation: CAISEAYNEQFF. The rearrangement joins TRBV10-3 to TRBJ2-1, with unresolved D. CDR1 and CDR2 from the germline V gene are ENHRY and SYGVKD. CDR3 length equals 12 residues. The V and J ends lost 2 bases and 2 bases respectively, with 1 base between them.